The rows below give T cell receptor beta chains drawn from one sample of a study of lymphopenia after photon versus proton radiotherapy. Only in-frame clones appear in the TCRdb table, and some are missing; sequencing was by immunoSEQ multiplex PCR. The sample holds about 40,000 clones, about 86% seen once. The source material was peripheral blood, sampled from a patient treated with proton-based radiotherapy. The receptors derive from a woman between 70 and 85 years old with pancreatic cancer. Some clones in this sample may be carry-over from other donors' samples. The CDR3 runs from the conserved cysteine through the conserved F or W. A D gene is named only where the DNA matches it firmly. Part of the rows lack a size; the others show once, few, many or a class for expanded clones.

cdr3_length: 15
d_call: TRBD1
clone_size: .
j_call: TRBJ1-6
v_call: TRBV10-3
cdr3_aa: CAISQGGTENSPLHF
cdr3_nt: TGTGCCATCAGTCAAGGAGGGACAGAGAATTCACCCCTCCACTTT

cdr3_length: 16
d_call: .
clone_size: .
j_call: TRBJ2-5
v_call: TRBV9
cdr3_aa: CASSPPNVRAQETQYF
cdr3_nt: TGTGCCAGCAGCCCCCCCAACGTTCGGGCCCAAGAGACCCAGTACTTC

cdr3_length: 16
d_call: TRBD2
clone_size: few
j_call: TRBJ2-1
v_call: TRBV7-8
cdr3_aa: CASSKGRAGSYNEQFF
cdr3_nt: TGTGCCAGCAGCAAAGGCAGAGCGGGATCCTACAATGAGCAGTTCTTC

cdr3_length: 14
d_call: .
clone_size: .
j_call: TRBJ2-7
v_call: TRBV18
cdr3_aa: CASSPGTNSYEQYF
cdr3_nt: TGTGCCAGCTCACCTGGGACAAACTCCTACGAGCAGTACTTC

cdr3_length: 15
d_call: .
clone_size: .
j_call: TRBJ2-1
v_call: TRBV10-1
cdr3_aa: CATWIAQSKYNEQFF
cdr3_nt: TGCGCCACCTGGATAGCACAGAGTAAATACAATGAGCAGTTCTTC

cdr3_length: 12
d_call: .
clone_size: .
j_call: TRBJ2-7
v_call: TRBV7-9
cdr3_aa: CASRQQGHEQYF
cdr3_nt: TGTGCCAGCAGACAACAGGGTCACGAGCAGTACTTC

cdr3_length: 15
d_call: .
clone_size: .
j_call: TRBJ2-5
v_call: TRBV28
cdr3_aa: CASSPRRIFQETQYF
cdr3_nt: TGTGCCAGCAGTCCGCGACGGATTTTCCAAGAGACCCAGTACTTC

cdr3_length: 14
d_call: TRBD2
clone_size: once
j_call: TRBJ2-3
v_call: TRBV28
cdr3_aa: CASSPGLAGDTQYF
cdr3_nt: TGTGCCAGCAGTCCCGGACTAGCGGGAGATACGCAGTATTTT

cdr3_length: 13
d_call: .
clone_size: .
j_call: TRBJ1-4
v_call: TRBV29-1
cdr3_aa: CSVARQPNEKLFF
cdr3_nt: TGCAGCGTTGCAAGGCAGCCGAATGAAAAACTGTTTTTT

cdr3_length: 15
d_call: TRBD2
clone_size: .
j_call: TRBJ2-1
v_call: TRBV30
cdr3_aa: CAWSVLAGGYNEQFF
cdr3_nt: TGTGCCTGGAGTGTCCTAGCGGGAGGATACAATGAGCAGTTCTTC

cdr3_length: 11
d_call: .
clone_size: .
j_call: TRBJ2-2
v_call: TRBV11-2
cdr3_aa: CASSLTGELFF
cdr3_nt: TGTGCCAGCAGCTTAACCGGGGAGCTGTTTTTT

cdr3_length: 15
d_call: .
clone_size: few
j_call: TRBJ1-2
v_call: TRBV30
cdr3_aa: CAWSVQRQIPYGYTF
cdr3_nt: TGTGCCTGGAGTGTACAGAGGCAGATCCCTTATGGCTACACCTTC

cdr3_length: 14
d_call: .
clone_size: .
j_call: TRBJ1-4
v_call: TRBV5-1
cdr3_aa: CASSSSGSGEKLFF
cdr3_nt: TGCGCCAGCAGCTCGAGTGGCTCGGGTGAAAAACTGTTTTTT

cdr3_length: 14
d_call: TRBD2
clone_size: .
j_call: TRBJ2-1
v_call: TRBV15
cdr3_aa: CATSGGLAGSEQFF
cdr3_nt: TGTGCCACCAGCGGGGGACTAGCTGGAAGCGAGCAGTTCTTC

cdr3_length: 13
d_call: TRBD1
clone_size: once
j_call: TRBJ1-2
v_call: TRBV6-5
cdr3_aa: CASGEGGSGGYTF
cdr3_nt: TGTGCCAGCGGCGAAGGGGGCTCGGGGGGCTACACCTTC

cdr3_length: 17
d_call: .
clone_size: .
j_call: TRBJ2-3
v_call: TRBV18
cdr3_aa: CASSPTLTQSSTDTQYF
cdr3_nt: TGTGCCAGCTCACCCACCTTGACACAATCGAGCACAGATACGCAGTATTTT

cdr3_length: 15
d_call: .
clone_size: .
j_call: TRBJ1-6
v_call: TRBV15
cdr3_aa: CATSRDAGYNSPLHF
cdr3_nt: TGTGCCACCAGCAGAGATGCGGGCTATAATTCACCCCTCCACTTT

cdr3_length: 15
d_call: TRBD2
clone_size: .
j_call: TRBJ2-5
v_call: TRBV6-6
cdr3_aa: CASSKPTSGEETQYF
cdr3_nt: TGTGCCAGCAGCAAGCCCACTAGCGGGGAAGAGACCCAGTACTTC

cdr3_length: 16
d_call: TRBD1
clone_size: .
j_call: TRBJ1-5
v_call: TRBV19
cdr3_aa: CASTPLDRGGNQPQHF
cdr3_nt: TGTGCCAGTACCCCCCTGGACAGGGGGGGCAATCAGCCCCAGCATTTT

cdr3_length: 14
d_call: .
clone_size: .
j_call: TRBJ1-1
v_call: TRBV7-8
cdr3_aa: CASSTRTEGTEAFF
cdr3_nt: TGCGCCAGCAGCACTCGGACAGAGGGGACTGAAGCTTTCTTT

cdr3_length: 17
d_call: TRBD2
clone_size: few
j_call: TRBJ2-3
v_call: TRBV5-1
cdr3_aa: CASSRIAGGPSTDTQYF
cdr3_nt: TGCGCCAGCAGCCGAATAGCGGGAGGGCCTAGCACAGATACGCAGTATTTT

cdr3_length: 14
d_call: .
clone_size: .
j_call: TRBJ1-4
v_call: TRBV30
cdr3_aa: CAWSEGGQVEKLFF
cdr3_nt: TGTGCCTGGAGTGAGGGGGGGCAAGTCGAAAAACTGTTTTTT

cdr3_length: 15
d_call: TRBD1
clone_size: few
j_call: TRBJ1-1
v_call: TRBV5-1
cdr3_aa: CASSFGTGGNTEAFF
cdr3_nt: TGCGCCAGCAGCTTCGGGACAGGGGGTAACACTGAAGCTTTCTTT

cdr3_length: 13
d_call: .
clone_size: .
j_call: TRBJ1-1
v_call: TRBV29-1
cdr3_aa: CSVEVSGNTEAFF
cdr3_nt: TGCAGCGTTGAAGTATCAGGGAACACTGAAGCTTTCTTT

cdr3_length: 17
d_call: TRBD2
clone_size: once
j_call: TRBJ2-7
v_call: TRBV7-9
cdr3_aa: CASSAASGREISYEQYF
cdr3_nt: TGTGCCAGCAGCGCGGCTAGCGGGAGAGAAATATCCTACGAGCAGTACTTC

cdr3_length: 15
d_call: .
clone_size: .
j_call: TRBJ2-2
v_call: TRBV6-6
cdr3_aa: CASSPQGDGSGELFF
cdr3_nt: TGTGCCAGCAGCCCCCAGGGAGATGGTTCCGGGGAGCTGTTTTTT

cdr3_length: 11
d_call: .
clone_size: .
j_call: TRBJ2-7
v_call: TRBV20-1
cdr3_aa: CSARSSYEQYF
cdr3_nt: TGCAGTGCTAGATCCTCCTACGAGCAGTACTTC

cdr3_length: 16
d_call: .
clone_size: .
j_call: TRBJ1-4
v_call: TRBV7-9
cdr3_aa: CASSPLEGPPGEKLFF
cdr3_nt: TGTGCCAGCAGCCCGTTAGAGGGGCCGCCGGGGGAAAAACTGTTTTTT

cdr3_length: 16
d_call: TRBD2
clone_size: .
j_call: TRBJ2-7
v_call: TRBV5-1
cdr3_aa: CASSPRTSGNTYEQYF
cdr3_nt: TGCGCCAGCAGCCCAAGGACTAGCGGCAACACCTACGAGCAGTACTTC

cdr3_length: 14
d_call: TRBD1
clone_size: .
j_call: TRBJ1-2
v_call: TRBV28
cdr3_aa: CASTLDRVGYGYTF
cdr3_nt: TGTGCCAGCACCTTAGACAGGGTTGGGTATGGCTACACCTTC

cdr3_length: 16
d_call: TRBD2
clone_size: few
j_call: TRBJ2-1
v_call: TRBV30
cdr3_aa: CAWSAATSGRASEQFF
cdr3_nt: TGTGCCTGGAGTGCTGCAACTAGCGGGAGGGCAAGTGAGCAGTTCTTC

cdr3_length: 15
d_call: TRBD1
clone_size: .
j_call: TRBJ2-1
v_call: TRBV5-1
cdr3_aa: CASSTGTGGIDEQFF
cdr3_nt: TGCGCCAGCAGCACCGGGACAGGGGGCATCGATGAGCAGTTCTTC

cdr3_length: 15
d_call: .
clone_size: few
j_call: TRBJ2-1
v_call: TRBV11-1
cdr3_aa: CASSLEVAGNNEQFF
cdr3_nt: TGTGCCAGCAGCTTAGAGGTAGCAGGGAACAATGAGCAGTTCTTC

cdr3_length: 14
d_call: TRBD1
clone_size: .
j_call: TRBJ2-5
v_call: TRBV30
cdr3_aa: CAWSVQGLQETQYF
cdr3_nt: TGTGCCTGGAGTGTACAGGGGTTGCAAGAGACCCAGTACTTC

cdr3_length: 14
d_call: .
clone_size: .
j_call: TRBJ1-1
v_call: TRBV11-1
cdr3_aa: CASTRKGNAAEAFF
cdr3_nt: TGTGCCAGCACTAGGAAGGGGAATGCTGCTGAAGCTTTCTTT

cdr3_length: 11
d_call: .
clone_size: .
j_call: TRBJ1-1
v_call: TRBV20-1
cdr3_aa: CSADPGTEAFF
cdr3_nt: TGCAGTGCGGACCCGGGCACTGAAGCTTTCTTT

cdr3_length: 15
d_call: .
clone_size: .
j_call: TRBJ2-3
v_call: TRBV28
cdr3_aa: CASSPTGFSTDTQYF
cdr3_nt: TGTGCCAGCAGCCCCACAGGGTTTAGCACAGATACGCAGTATTTT

cdr3_length: 12
d_call: .
clone_size: once
j_call: TRBJ1-2
v_call: TRBV28
cdr3_aa: CASRGSNYGYTF
cdr3_nt: TGTGCCAGCAGGGGATCTAACTATGGCTACACCTTC